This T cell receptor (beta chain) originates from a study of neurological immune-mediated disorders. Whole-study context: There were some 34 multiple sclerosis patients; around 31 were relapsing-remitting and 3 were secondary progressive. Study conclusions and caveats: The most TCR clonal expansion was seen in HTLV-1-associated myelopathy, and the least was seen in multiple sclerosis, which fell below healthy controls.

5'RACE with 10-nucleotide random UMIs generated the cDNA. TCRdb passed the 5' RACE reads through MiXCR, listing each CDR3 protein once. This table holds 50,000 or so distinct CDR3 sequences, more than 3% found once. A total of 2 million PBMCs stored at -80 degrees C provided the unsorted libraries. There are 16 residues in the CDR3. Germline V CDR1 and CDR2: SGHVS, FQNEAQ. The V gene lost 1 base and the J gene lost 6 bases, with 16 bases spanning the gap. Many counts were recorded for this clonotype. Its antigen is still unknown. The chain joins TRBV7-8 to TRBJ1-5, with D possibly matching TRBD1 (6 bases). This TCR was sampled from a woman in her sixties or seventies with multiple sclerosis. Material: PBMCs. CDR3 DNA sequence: TGTGCCAGCAGCTTAGAGGCCCCAGGGGCGGGTCAGCCCCAGCATTTT. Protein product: CASSLEAPGAGQPQHF.